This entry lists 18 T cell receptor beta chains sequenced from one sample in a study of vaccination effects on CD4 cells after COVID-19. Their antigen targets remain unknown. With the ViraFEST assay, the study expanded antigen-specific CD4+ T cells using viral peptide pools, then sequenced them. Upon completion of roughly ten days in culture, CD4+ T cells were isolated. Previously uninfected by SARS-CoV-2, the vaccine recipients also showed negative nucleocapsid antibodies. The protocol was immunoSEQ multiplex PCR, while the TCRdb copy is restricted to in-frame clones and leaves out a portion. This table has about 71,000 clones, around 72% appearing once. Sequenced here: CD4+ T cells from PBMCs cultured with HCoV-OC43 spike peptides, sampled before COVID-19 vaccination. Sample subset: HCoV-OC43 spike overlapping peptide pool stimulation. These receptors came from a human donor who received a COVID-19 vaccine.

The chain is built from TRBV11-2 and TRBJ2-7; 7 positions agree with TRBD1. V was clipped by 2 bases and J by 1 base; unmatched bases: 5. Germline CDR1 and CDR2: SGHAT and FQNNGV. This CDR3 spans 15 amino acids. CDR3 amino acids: CASSLSQTGSYEQYV. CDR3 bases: TGTGCCAGCAGCTTAAGCCAGACAGGGTCCTACGAGCAGTACGTC.

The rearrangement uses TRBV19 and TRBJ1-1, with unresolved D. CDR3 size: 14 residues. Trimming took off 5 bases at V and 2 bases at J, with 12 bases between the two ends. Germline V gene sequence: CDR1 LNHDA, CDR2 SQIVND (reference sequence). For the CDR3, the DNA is TGTGCCAGTAGTGAAAGAGGCCTTAACACTGAAGCTTTCTTT. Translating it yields CASSERGLNTEAFF. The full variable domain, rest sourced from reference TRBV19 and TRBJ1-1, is DGGITQSPKYLFRKEGQNVTLSCEQNLNHDAMYWYRQDPGQGLRLIYYSQIVNDFQKGDIAEGYSVSREKKESFPLTVTSAQKNPTAFYLCASSERGLNTEAFFGQGTRLTVV.

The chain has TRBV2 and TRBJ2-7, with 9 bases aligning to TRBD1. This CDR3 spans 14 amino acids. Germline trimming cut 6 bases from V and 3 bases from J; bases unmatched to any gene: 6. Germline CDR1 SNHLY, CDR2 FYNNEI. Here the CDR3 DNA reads TGTGCCAGCAGGTACGGGACAGGGAACTACGAGCAGTACGTC. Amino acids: CASRYGTGNYEQYV.

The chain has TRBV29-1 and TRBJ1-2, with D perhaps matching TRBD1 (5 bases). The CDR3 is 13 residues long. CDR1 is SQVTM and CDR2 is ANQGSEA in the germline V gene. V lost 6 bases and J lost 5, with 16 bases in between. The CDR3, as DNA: TGCAGCGTACAGCGGGGGTTTGGGTATGGCTACACCTTC. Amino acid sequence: CSVQRGFGYGYTF.

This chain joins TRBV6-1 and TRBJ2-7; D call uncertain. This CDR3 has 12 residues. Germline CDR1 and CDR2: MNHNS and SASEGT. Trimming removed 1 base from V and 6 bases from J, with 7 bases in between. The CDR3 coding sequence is TGTGCCAGCAGTGAAGGGGTGGGCGAGCAGTACGTC. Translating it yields CASSEGVGEQYV.

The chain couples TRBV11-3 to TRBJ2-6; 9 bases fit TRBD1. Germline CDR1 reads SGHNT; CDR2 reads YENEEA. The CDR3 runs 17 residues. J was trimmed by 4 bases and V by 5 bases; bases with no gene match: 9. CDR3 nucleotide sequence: TGTGCCAGCAGCCACGGGACAGGGAAGATAGGGGCCAACGTCCTGACTTTC. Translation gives CASSHGTGKIGANVLTF.

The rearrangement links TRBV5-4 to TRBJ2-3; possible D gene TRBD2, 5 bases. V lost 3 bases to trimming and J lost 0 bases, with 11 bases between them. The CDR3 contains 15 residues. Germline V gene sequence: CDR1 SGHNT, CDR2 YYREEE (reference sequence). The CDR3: CASSSSGTSTDTQYF. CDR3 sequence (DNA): TGTGCCAGCAGCTCCAGCGGAACTAGCACAGATACGCAGTATTTT.

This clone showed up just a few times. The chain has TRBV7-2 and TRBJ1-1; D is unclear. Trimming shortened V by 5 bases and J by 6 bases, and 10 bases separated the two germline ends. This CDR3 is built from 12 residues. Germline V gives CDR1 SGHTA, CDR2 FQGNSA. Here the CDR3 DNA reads TGTGCCAGCAGCATAAGTTGGGCTGAAGCTTTCTTT. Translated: CASSISWAEAFF.

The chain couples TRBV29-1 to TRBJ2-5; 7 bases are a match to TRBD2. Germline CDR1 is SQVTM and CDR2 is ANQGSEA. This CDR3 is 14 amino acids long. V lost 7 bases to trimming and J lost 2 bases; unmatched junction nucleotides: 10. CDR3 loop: CSDRFRGEQETQYF. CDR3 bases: TGCAGCGATCGCTTCCGGGGGGAGCAAGAGACCCAGTACTTC. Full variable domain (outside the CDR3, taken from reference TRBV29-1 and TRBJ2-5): SAVISQKPSRDICQRGTSLTIQCQVDSQVTMMFWYRQQPGQSLTLIATANQGSEATYESGFVIDKFPISRPNLTFSTLTVSNMSPEDSSIYLCSDRFRGEQETQYFGPGTRLLVL.

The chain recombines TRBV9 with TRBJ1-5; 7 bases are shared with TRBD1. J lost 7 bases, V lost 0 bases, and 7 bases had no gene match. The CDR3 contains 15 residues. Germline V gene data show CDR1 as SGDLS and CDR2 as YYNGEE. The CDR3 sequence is CASSVEGQTGQPQHF. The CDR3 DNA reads TGTGCCAGCAGCGTAGAGGGACAGACTGGACAGCCCCAGCATTTT.

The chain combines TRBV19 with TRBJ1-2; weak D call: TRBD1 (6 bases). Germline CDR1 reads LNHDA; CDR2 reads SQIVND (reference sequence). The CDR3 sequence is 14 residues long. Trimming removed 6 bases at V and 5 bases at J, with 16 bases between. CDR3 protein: CASRPRGARYGYTF. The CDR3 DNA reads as TGTGCCAGTAGACCGCGGGGGGCTCGGTATGGCTACACCTTC.

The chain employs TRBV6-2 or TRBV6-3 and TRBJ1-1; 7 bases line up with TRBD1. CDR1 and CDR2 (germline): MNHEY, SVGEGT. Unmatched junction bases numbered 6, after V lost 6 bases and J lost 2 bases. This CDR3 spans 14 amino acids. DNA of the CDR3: TGTGCCAGCAGCCCCGGGACAGCAAACACTGAAGCTTTCTTT. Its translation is CASSPGTANTEAFF.

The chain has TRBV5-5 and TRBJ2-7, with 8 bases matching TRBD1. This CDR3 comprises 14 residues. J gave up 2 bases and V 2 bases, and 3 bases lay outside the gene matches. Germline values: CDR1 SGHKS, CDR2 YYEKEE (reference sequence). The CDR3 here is CASSFGTGPYEQYV. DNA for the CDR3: TGTGCCAGCAGCTTCGGGACAGGACCCTACGAGCAGTACGTC.

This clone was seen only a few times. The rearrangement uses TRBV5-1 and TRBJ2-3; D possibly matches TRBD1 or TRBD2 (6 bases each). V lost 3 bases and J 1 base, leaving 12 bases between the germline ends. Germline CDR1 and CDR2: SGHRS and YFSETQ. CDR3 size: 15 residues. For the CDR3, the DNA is TGCGCCAGCAGCTCCGAAAGGGGGGGCACAGATACGCAGTATTTT. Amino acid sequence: CASSSERGGTDTQYF.

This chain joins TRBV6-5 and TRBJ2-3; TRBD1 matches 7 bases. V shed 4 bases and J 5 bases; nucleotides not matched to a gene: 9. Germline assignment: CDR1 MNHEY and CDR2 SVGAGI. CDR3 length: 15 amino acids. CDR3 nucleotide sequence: TGTGCCAGCAGTTCCCCCTCGAGGGGGCAAGATACGCAGTATTTT. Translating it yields CASSSPSRGQDTQYF.

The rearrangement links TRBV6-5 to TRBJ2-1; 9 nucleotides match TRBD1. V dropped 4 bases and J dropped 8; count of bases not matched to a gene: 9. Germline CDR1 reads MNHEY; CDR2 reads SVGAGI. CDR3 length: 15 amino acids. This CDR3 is CASSFPGQGHHEQFF. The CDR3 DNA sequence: TGTGCCAGCAGTTTCCCGGGACAGGGCCACCATGAGCAGTTCTTC.

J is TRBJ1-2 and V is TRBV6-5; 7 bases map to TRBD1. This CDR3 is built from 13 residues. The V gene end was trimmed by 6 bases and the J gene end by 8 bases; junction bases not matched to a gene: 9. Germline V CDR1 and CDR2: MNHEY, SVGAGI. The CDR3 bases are TGTGCCAGCAGCCTGGACAGGCTAGGGGGCTACACCTTC. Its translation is CASSLDRLGGYTF.

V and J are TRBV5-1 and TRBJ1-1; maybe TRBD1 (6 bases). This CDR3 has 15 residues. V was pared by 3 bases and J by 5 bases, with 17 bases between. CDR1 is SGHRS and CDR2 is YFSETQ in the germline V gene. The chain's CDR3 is CASSYYRVKDTEAFF. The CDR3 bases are TGCGCCAGCAGCTATTACAGGGTCAAGGATACTGAAGCTTTCTTT. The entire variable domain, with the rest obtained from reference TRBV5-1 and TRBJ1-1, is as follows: KAGVTQTPRYLIKTRGQQVTLSCSPISGHRSVSWYQQTPGQGLQFLFEYFSETQRNKGNFPGRFSGRQFSNSRSEMNVSTLELGDSALYLCASSYYRVKDTEAFFGQGTRLTVV.